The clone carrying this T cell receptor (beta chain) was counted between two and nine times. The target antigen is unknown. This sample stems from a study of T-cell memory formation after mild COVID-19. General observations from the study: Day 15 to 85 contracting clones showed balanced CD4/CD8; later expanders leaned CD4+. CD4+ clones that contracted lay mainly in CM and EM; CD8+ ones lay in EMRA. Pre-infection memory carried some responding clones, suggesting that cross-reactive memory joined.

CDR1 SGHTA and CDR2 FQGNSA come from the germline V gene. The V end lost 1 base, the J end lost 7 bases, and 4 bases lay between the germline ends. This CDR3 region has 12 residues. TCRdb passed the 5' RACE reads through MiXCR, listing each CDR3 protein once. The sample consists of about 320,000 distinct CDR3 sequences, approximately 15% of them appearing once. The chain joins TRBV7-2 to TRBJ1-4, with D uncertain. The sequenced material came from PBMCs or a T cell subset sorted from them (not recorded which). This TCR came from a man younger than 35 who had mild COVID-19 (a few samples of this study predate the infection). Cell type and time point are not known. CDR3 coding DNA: TGTGCCAGCAGCTTAGGCGGTGAAAAACTGTTTTTT. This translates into CASSLGGEKLFF. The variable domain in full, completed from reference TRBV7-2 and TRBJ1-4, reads GAGVSQSPSNKVTEKGKDVELRCDPISGHTALYWYRQSLGQGLEFLIYFQGNSAPDKSGLPSDRFSAERTGGSVSTLTIQRTQQEDSAVYLCASSLGGEKLFFGSGTQLSVL.